This T cell receptor (beta chain) was sequenced for a study of T cell responses to AZD1222 COVID-19 vaccine. Study outcomes and limitations: Once two AZD1222 doses were given, Spike-specific TCR breadth and depth went up. Seropositive AZD1222 recipients at baseline numbered only five or six.

V trimming: 2 bases; J trimming: 0 bases; junction bases outside the gene matches: 3. Looked up from germline, CDR1 is SNHLY and CDR2 is FYNNEI. This CDR3 has 16 amino acids. Notes on this clone: Its antigen is still unknown.

Here immunoSEQ multiplex PCR was the method, and the copy in TCRdb shows in-frame clones only, minus some. Here the sample spans approximately 170,000 clones, approximately 92% being singletons. The gene calls are TRBV2 and TRBJ2-1; 8 nucleotides align to TRBD2. The origin of this receptor is an adult in good health. This specimen was peripheral blood, taken on day 0 of AZD1222 vaccination. The CDR3 spells CASSEYGGASYNEQFF. DNA for the CDR3: TGTGCCAGCAGTGAATACGGGGGGGCCTCCTACAATGAGCAGTTCTTC.